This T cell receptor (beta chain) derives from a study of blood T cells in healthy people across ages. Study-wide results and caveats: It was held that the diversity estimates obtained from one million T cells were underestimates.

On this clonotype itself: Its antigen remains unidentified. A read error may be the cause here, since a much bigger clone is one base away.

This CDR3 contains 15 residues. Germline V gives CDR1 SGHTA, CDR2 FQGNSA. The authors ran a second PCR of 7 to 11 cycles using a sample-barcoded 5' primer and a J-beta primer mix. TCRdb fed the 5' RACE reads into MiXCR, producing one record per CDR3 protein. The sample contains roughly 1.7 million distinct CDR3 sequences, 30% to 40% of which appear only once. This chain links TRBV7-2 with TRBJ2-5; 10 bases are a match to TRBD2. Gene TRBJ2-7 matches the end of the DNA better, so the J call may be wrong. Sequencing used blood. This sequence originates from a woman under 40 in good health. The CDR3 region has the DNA TGTGCCAGCGGCTTAGCTAGCGGGGGACCCTACGAGCAGTACTTC. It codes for CASGLASGGPYEQYF.